A single sample is the source of the 3 T cell receptor beta chains below, sequenced in a study of blood T cells in healthy people across ages. Combining a sample-barcoded 5' primer with a J-beta primer mix, a second PCR ran for roughly 7 to 11 cycles. TCRdb fed the 5' RACE reads into MiXCR, producing one record per CDR3 protein. The table lists around 2 million distinct CDR3 sequences, roughly 43% of them singletons. The sample comprised blood. These receptors were collected from a human donor in good health.

The CDR3 loop reads CASSLLPVDGYTF. Written as DNA, the CDR3 is TGCGCCAGCAGCTTACTACCAGTCGATGGCTACACCTTC. The chain couples TRBV5-1 to TRBJ1-2; D gene unclear. CDR1 and CDR2 from the germline V gene are SGHRS and YFSETQ. CDR3 size: 13 residues. The ends were cut back, 2 bases at V and 6 bases at J, with 11 bases in the middle.

As concerns this clonotype: This sequence may be a read error, since a much larger clone differs from it by one base. V gene TRBV5-6 combines with J gene TRBJ2-5, with 8 bases identical to TRBD1. The J call could be wrong; TRBJ2-7 is a better fit for the DNA end. Germline V CDR1 and CDR2: SGHDT, YYEEEE. The CDR3 runs 14 residues. The CDR3 reads CASCFGQGASEQYF. As DNA, the CDR3 is TGTGCCAGCTGCTTCGGACAGGGAGCATCCGAGCAGTACTTC.

Only one count was recorded for this clonotype. The genes are TRBV4-2 and TRBJ2-4; a possible D gene is TRBD1 (7 bases). The J call is uncertain, as TRBJ2-7 better fits the DNA end. Per germline, CDR1 LGHNA and CDR2 YNFKEQ. The CDR3 sequence is 15 residues long. For the CDR3, the DNA is TGTGCCAGCAGCCCAGGCGACAGGGACTGCTACGAGCAGTACTTC. Amino acid sequence: CASSPGDRDCYEQYF.